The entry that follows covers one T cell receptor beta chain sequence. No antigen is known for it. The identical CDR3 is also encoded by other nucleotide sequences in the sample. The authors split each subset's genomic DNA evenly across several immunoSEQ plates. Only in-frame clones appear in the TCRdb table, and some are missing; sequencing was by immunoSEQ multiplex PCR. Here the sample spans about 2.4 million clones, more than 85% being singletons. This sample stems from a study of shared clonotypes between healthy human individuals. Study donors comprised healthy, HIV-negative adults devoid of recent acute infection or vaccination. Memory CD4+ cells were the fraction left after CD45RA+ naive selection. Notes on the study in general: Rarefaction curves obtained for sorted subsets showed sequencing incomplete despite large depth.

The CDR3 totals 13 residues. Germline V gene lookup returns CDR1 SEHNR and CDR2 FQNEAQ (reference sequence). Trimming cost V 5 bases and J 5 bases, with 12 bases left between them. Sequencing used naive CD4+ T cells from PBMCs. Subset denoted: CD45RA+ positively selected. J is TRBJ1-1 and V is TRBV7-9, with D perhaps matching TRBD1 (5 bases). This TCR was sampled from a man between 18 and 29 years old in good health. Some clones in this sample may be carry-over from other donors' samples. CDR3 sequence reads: CASSPPGNTEAFF. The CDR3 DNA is TGTGCCAGCAGCCCCCCAGGGAATACTGAAGCTTTCTTT.